The 13 T cell receptor beta chains given below trace back to one sample, sequenced in a study of OX40 agonist ivuxolimab in advanced cancers. The protocol was immunoSEQ multiplex PCR, while the TCRdb copy is restricted to in-frame clones and leaves out a portion. The sample contains about 73,000 clones, 85% to 90% of which appear only once. This specimen was CD4+ or CD8+ T cells sorted from blood, taken in a trial of the OX40 agonist ivuxolimab. All receptors derive from an adult with an advanced solid tumor such as melanoma, head and neck, liver or kidney cancer.

CDR3 sequence (DNA): TGTGCCAGCAGAGGGACAGGGGACCCGAACTATGGCTACACCTTC. Amino acid sequence: CASRGTGDPNYGYTF. The rearrangement uses TRBV14 and TRBJ1-2, with TRBD1 matching over 10 bases. The trim removed 6 bases at V and 2 bases at J, leaving 6 bases unmatched. The V gene's germline CDR1 is SGHDN and CDR2 FVKESK. This CDR3 comprises 15 residues. Filled out from reference TRBV14 and TRBJ1-2, the complete variable domain reads EAGVTQFPSHSVIEKGQTVTLRCDPISGHDNLYWYRRVMGKEIKFLLHFVKESKQDESGMPNNRFLAERTGGTYSTLKVQPAELEDSGVYFCASRGTGDPNYGYTFGSGTRLTVV.

This clone was picked up one time. The CDR3 nucleotides are TGTGCCACCACAGGGGGACAGGGAATTCAAGAGACCCAGTACTTC. This codes for CATTGGQGIQETQYF. The chain is built from TRBV10-3 and TRBJ2-5; 9 bases map to TRBD1. Germline trimming cut 10 bases from V and 2 bases from J; bases unmatched to any gene: 11. CDR1 and CDR2 from the germline V gene are ENHRY and SYGVKD. The CDR3 has 15 amino acids.

The rearrangement joins TRBV9 to TRBJ2-5, with 9 bases matching TRBD1. Looked up from germline, CDR1 is SGDLS and CDR2 is YYNGEE. The CDR3 consists of 16 residues. J gave up 5 bases and V 0 bases, and 8 bases lay outside the gene matches. This CDR3 reads CASSVAWGTGMETQYF. In nucleotides, the CDR3 is TGTGCCAGCAGCGTAGCTTGGGGGACAGGGATGGAGACCCAGTACTTC.

The J gene is TRBJ2-5, the V gene TRBV2; D unclear. The CDR3 has 12 amino acids. Germline lookup yields CDR1 SNHLY and CDR2 FYNNEI. V gave up 6 bases and J gave up 0 bases, with 5 bases separating them. This CDR3 is CASRSYQETQYF. The CDR3 DNA reads as TGTGCCAGCAGATCGTACCAAGAGACCCAGTACTTC.

This chain links TRBV25-1 with TRBJ2-1; D possibly uses TRBD1 or TRBD2 (5 bases each). CDR1 is MGHDK and CDR2 is SYGVNS in the germline V gene. V lost 6 bases and J lost 10, with 19 bases in between. The CDR3 has 14 residues. The chain's CDR3 is CASRGPGTVNEQFF. The CDR3 nucleotides are TGTGCCAGCAGGGGACCCGGGACGGTCAACGAGCAGTTCTTC.

V and J are TRBV5-4 and TRBJ1-1, with 8 bases fitting TRBD1. The ends lost 3 bases at V and 2 bases at J; junction bases unmatched: 6. CDR1 is SGHNT, CDR2 YYREEE, per germline (reference sequence). This CDR3 spans 15 amino acids. As DNA, the CDR3 is TGTGCCAGCAGCTCTCAGACAGGGGCTAACACTGAAGCTTTCTTT. Residues: CASSSQTGANTEAFF.

This rearrangement joins TRBV5-1 to TRBJ1-4; tentatively, D is TRBD1 (5 bases). V was pared by 0 bases and J by 7 bases, with 19 bases between. The CDR3 has 17 amino acids. CDR1 and CDR2 (germline): SGHRS, YFSETQ. CDR3 amino acids: CASSLAGSTHGGEKLFF. The DNA of the CDR3 is TGCGCCAGCAGCTTGGCAGGGTCCACTCACGGGGGTGAAAAACTGTTTTTT. The full variable domain, in which reference TRBV5-1 and TRBJ1-4 provide the parts outside the CDR3, is KAGVTQTPRYLIKTRGQQVTLSCSPISGHRSVSWYQQTPGQGLQFLFEYFSETQRNKGNFPGRFSGRQFSNSRSEMNVSTLELGDSALYLCASSLAGSTHGGEKLFFGSGTQLSVL.

The chain has TRBV11-3 and TRBJ2-1, with 8 bases lining up with TRBD2. After removal of 4 bases from V and 0 bases from J, the junction contained 8 bases not matched to a gene. Germline CDR1 SGHNT, CDR2 YENEEA. CDR3 size: 17 residues. Here the CDR3 DNA reads TGTGCCAGCAGCTCAGTACCCGGGACTAGCTCCTACAATGAGCAGTTCTTC. Its translation: CASSSVPGTSSYNEQFF.

The V and J genes are TRBV5-6 and TRBJ2-3; 7 bases are a match to TRBD2. The CDR3 sequence is 15 residues long. The germline CDR1 and CDR2 sequences are SGHDT and YYEEEE. Trimming at V came to 2 bases and at J to 3 bases, leaving 6 bases not matched to a gene. The CDR3 loop is CASSFLGGMTDTQYF. The CDR3 region has the DNA TGTGCCAGCAGCTTTTTGGGGGGGATGACAGATACGCAGTATTTT.

This clone has just one count. The chain is built from TRBV30 and TRBJ2-1; 10 bases agree with TRBD1. Germline V lookup: CDR1 GTSNPN, CDR2 SVGIG (reference sequence). The CDR3 is made up of 13 amino acids. J gave up 15 bases and V 2 bases, and 10 bases lay outside the gene matches. The CDR3 loop reads CAWSPRDRGLRFF. CDR3 bases: TGTGCCTGGAGTCCTAGAGACAGGGGGCTCAGGTTCTTC.

The V and J genes are TRBV9 and TRBJ1-2, with 7 bases fitting TRBD1. V shed 4 bases and J 8 bases; nucleotides not matched to a gene: 14. Looked up from germline, CDR1 is SGDLS and CDR2 is YYNGEE. This CDR3 has 15 residues. This chain's CDR3 is CASSTSTGEGRGYTF. Written as DNA, the CDR3 is TGTGCCAGCAGCACCAGCACAGGGGAGGGAAGGGGCTACACCTTC.

V usage is TRBV9 and J usage is TRBJ2-7; no reliable D call. The CDR3 totals 14 residues. Germline loops: CDR1 SGDLS, CDR2 YYNGEE. V lost 2 bases to trimming and J lost 3 bases, with 12 bases between them. The CDR3 sequence: CASSVGLGIYEQYF. CDR3 in DNA: TGTGCCAGCAGCGTCGGTTTGGGGATCTACGAGCAGTACTTC.

The gene calls are TRBV7-9 and TRBJ2-3, with 9 bases aligning to TRBD2. Germline V CDR1 and CDR2: SEHNR, FQNEAQ (reference sequence). The CDR3 spans 17 residues. V lost 1 base to trimming and J lost 3 bases; unmatched junction nucleotides: 8. CDR3 sequence reads: CASSLGAGGPLTDTQYF. The CDR3 DNA follows: TGTGCCAGCAGCTTAGGGGCGGGAGGGCCGCTAACAGATACGCAGTATTTT. The complete variable domain, with remaining parts taken from reference TRBV7-9 and TRBJ2-3, reads DTGVSQNPRHKITKRGQNVTFRCDPISEHNRLYWYRQTLGQGPEFLTYFQNEAQLEKSRLLSDRFSAERPKGSFSTLEIQRTEQGDSAMYLCASSLGAGGPLTDTQYFGPGTRLTVL.